This T cell receptor beta chain was identified during a study of blood T cells in healthy people across ages. Study-level background: Template switching captured about one barcoded beta molecule per two T cells. Overall study findings and caveats: Per million T cells, TCR beta diversity dropped roughly linearly as age increased.

About this clonotype itself: Antigen: not known.

Trimming at V came to 4 bases and at J to 2 bases, leaving 6 bases not matched to a gene. The CDR3 runs 15 residues. From germline, CDR1 is SGHTA and CDR2 FQGNSA. Primers used in a second PCR of about 6 to 11 cycles were a sample-barcoded 5' primer and a J-beta primer mix. Every sample gave at least 2.5 million paired-end reads containing CDR3. TCRdb re-called the 5' RACE reads with MiXCR, one entry per CDR3 protein. This sample has about 1,400,000 distinct CDR3 sequences, with approximately 42% found just once. The chain uses TRBV7-2 and TRBJ2-7; 9 bases are a match to TRBD2. Sequencing was carried out using blood. The clonotype originates from a woman in her late teens or twenties in good health. CDR3: CASSSTSGPTYEQYF. In DNA form, the CDR3 reads TGTGCCAGCAGCTCAACTAGCGGGCCAACCTACGAGCAGTACTTC. Based on the CDR3 plus reference TRBV7-2 and TRBJ2-7, the full variable domain is GAGVSQSPSNKVTEKGKDVELRCDPISGHTALYWYRQSLGQGLEFLIYFQGNSAPDKSGLPSDRFSAERTGGSVSTLTIQRTQQEDSAVYLCASSSTSGPTYEQYFGPGTRLTVT.